This section outlines one TCR beta chain sequence together with its context. What it binds is unknown. This table comes from immunoSEQ multiplex PCR, and its TCRdb copy is limited to in-frame clones, with some not included. Among about 77,000 clones listed, 83% were seen once. The data were taken from a study of OX40 agonist ivuxolimab in advanced cancers. General study points: The study found that CD8+ T cells averaged more expanded clones than CD4+. Within 6 weeks, CD4+ and CD8+ blood T cells expanded clonally at 0.1 to 3.0 mg/kg.

V lost 11 bases and J 4 bases, leaving 14 bases between the germline ends. The CDR3 spans 12 residues. Germline values: CDR1 MNHEY, CDR2 SVGAGI. The sequenced sample was CD4+ or CD8+ T cells sorted from blood, obtained in a trial of the OX40 agonist ivuxolimab. The sequence was obtained from an adult with an advanced solid tumor such as melanoma, head and neck, liver or kidney cancer. The chain couples TRBV6-5 to TRBJ1-2; D is perhaps TRBD1 (6 bases). The CDR3 is CAAWDIVYGYTF. The CDR3 DNA is TGTGCCGCCTGGGACATTGTCTATGGCTACACCTTC.